These T cell receptor beta chains were read from a single sample in a study of T cell repertoires in cytomegalovirus infection. TCRdb itself ran the reads through MiXCR, one entry per CDR3 protein. The table includes 150,000 to 200,000 distinct CDR3 sequences, about 30% detected once. Source material: PBMCs. These receptors originate from a human donor in good health (CMV status not recorded). Some clones in this sample may be carry-over from other donors' samples. The CDR3 runs from the conserved cysteine through the conserved F or W. Fields, in order: D gene, J gene, clone size, V gene, CDR3 protein, CDR3 DNA. A D gene is named only where the DNA matches it firmly. The size entry is marked missing in some rows and otherwise reads once, few, many or a size class.

d_gene: TRBD2
j_gene: TRBJ2-7
abundance: many
v_gene: TRBV11-2
CDR3aa: CASSLDLAGHYEQYF
CDR3nt: TGTGCCAGCAGCTTAGACCTAGCGGGACACTACGAGCAGTACTTC

d_gene: NA
j_gene: TRBJ2-2
abundance: once
v_gene: TRBV4-2
CDR3aa: CASSQGPGDTGELFF
CDR3nt: TGTGCCAGCAGCCAAGGGCCAGGGGACACCGGGGAGCTGTTTTTT

d_gene: TRBD1
j_gene: TRBJ1-5
abundance: NA
v_gene: TRBV28
CDR3aa: CASSLGGGGREPQHF
CDR3nt: TGTGCCAGCAGTTTGGGTGGAGGGGGCAGGGAGCCCCAGCATTTT

d_gene: NA
j_gene: TRBJ1-5
abundance: NA
v_gene: TRBV7-2
CDR3aa: CASSAGAGSNQPQHF
CDR3nt: TGTGCCAGCAGCGCAGGGGCTGGAAGCAATCAGCCCCAGCATTTT

d_gene: NA
j_gene: TRBJ2-7
abundance: NA
v_gene: TRBV6-5
CDR3aa: CASSSSTGSYEQYF
CDR3nt: NA

d_gene: NA
j_gene: TRBJ1-5
abundance: NA
v_gene: TRBV7-2
CDR3aa: CASSGQGRAGQPQHF
CDR3nt: TGTGCCAGCAGCGGGCAGGGCCGCGCCGGTCAGCCCCAGCATTTT

d_gene: NA
j_gene: TRBJ1-1
abundance: NA
v_gene: TRBV7-8
CDR3aa: CASSLASRANTEAFF
CDR3nt: TGTGCCAGCAGCTTAGCGTCCAGGGCGAACACTGAAGCTTTCTTT

d_gene: NA
j_gene: TRBJ2-1
abundance: few
v_gene: TRBV9
CDR3aa: CASSVEGGPYNEQFF
CDR3nt: TGTGCCAGCAGCGTAGAGGGGGGGCCCTACAATGAGCAGTTCTTC

d_gene: NA
j_gene: TRBJ2-1
abundance: many
v_gene: TRBV7-2
CDR3aa: CASSLADGAVYEQFF
CDR3nt: TGTGCCAGCAGCTTAGCCGACGGAGCTGTGTATGAGCAGTTCTTC

d_gene: NA
j_gene: TRBJ1-1
abundance: NA
v_gene: TRBV12-3/TRBV12-4
CDR3aa: CASSLTADSNTEAFF
CDR3nt: TGTGCCAGCAGTCTCACCGCGGACTCCAACACTGAAGCTTTCTTT

d_gene: TRBD1
j_gene: TRBJ1-1
abundance: few
v_gene: TRBV6-5
CDR3aa: CASSSGTGGPNTEAFF
CDR3nt: TGTGCCAGCAGTTCCGGGACAGGAGGACCTAACACTGAAGCTTTCTTT

d_gene: NA
j_gene: TRBJ2-5
abundance: NA
v_gene: TRBV12-3/TRBV12-4
CDR3aa: CASSLGQLETQYF
CDR3nt: TGTGCCAGCAGTTTAGGACAGTTGGAGACCCAGTACTTC

d_gene: NA
j_gene: TRBJ2-5
abundance: many
v_gene: TRBV11-2
CDR3aa: CASSRDRQETQYF
CDR3nt: TGTGCCAGCAGCCGGGACCGCCAAGAGACCCAGTACTTC

d_gene: NA
j_gene: TRBJ2-6
abundance: few
v_gene: TRBV7-9
CDR3aa: CASRSGANVLTF
CDR3nt: TGTGCCAGCCGCTCTGGGGCCAACGTCCTGACTTTC

d_gene: NA
j_gene: TRBJ2-7
abundance: few
v_gene: TRBV2
CDR3aa: CASSVRRAGGYEQYF
CDR3nt: TGTGCCAGCAGTGTCCGGCGTGCTGGGGGGTACGAGCAGTACTTC

d_gene: NA
j_gene: TRBJ2-4
abundance: few
v_gene: TRBV24-1
CDR3aa: CATSDFPRRNIQYF
CDR3nt: TGTGCCACCAGTGATTTCCCTAGACGAAACATTCAGTACTTC

d_gene: NA
j_gene: TRBJ1-1
abundance: few
v_gene: TRBV6-1
CDR3aa: CASLGQGPSPAFF
CDR3nt: TGTGCCAGCTTAGGACAAGGCCCGTCACCAGCTTTCTTT

d_gene: NA
j_gene: TRBJ1-1
abundance: few
v_gene: TRBV7-9
CDR3aa: CASSVEVPGGEAFF
CDR3nt: TGTGCCAGCAGCGTAGAGGTTCCTGGTGGTGAAGCTTTCTTT

d_gene: NA
j_gene: TRBJ1-1
abundance: few
v_gene: TRBV29-1
CDR3aa: CSVFELGGRNTEAFF
CDR3nt: TGCAGCGTTTTCGAACTTGGCGGACGGAACACTGAAGCTTTCTTT

d_gene: TRBD1
j_gene: TRBJ1-6
abundance: few
v_gene: TRBV14
CDR3aa: CASSQGAGGKSPLHF
CDR3nt: TGTGCCAGCAGCCAAGGCGCAGGGGGCAAGTCACCCCTCCACTTT

d_gene: TRBD2
j_gene: TRBJ2-1
abundance: many
v_gene: TRBV7-8
CDR3aa: CASSSTGGDHNEQFF
CDR3nt: TGTGCCAGCAGCTCTACGGGGGGGGACCACAATGAGCAGTTCTTC

d_gene: NA
j_gene: TRBJ1-1
abundance: NA
v_gene: TRBV9
CDR3aa: CASSVLPGGPNTEAFF
CDR3nt: TGTGCCAGCAGCGTCCTCCCTGGGGGACCGAACACTGAAGCTTTCTTT

d_gene: NA
j_gene: TRBJ2-5
abundance: NA
v_gene: TRBV20-1
CDR3aa: CSARGRRGFRETQYF
CDR3nt: TGCAGTGCTAGAGGCCGGCGGGGCTTCAGGGAGACCCAGTACTTC

d_gene: NA
j_gene: TRBJ2-3
abundance: few
v_gene: TRBV7-2
CDR3aa: CASSLNPTSWDTQYF
CDR3nt: TGTGCCAGCAGCTTAAACCCCACTAGCTGGGATACGCAGTATTTT

d_gene: TRBD1
j_gene: TRBJ2-5
abundance: few
v_gene: TRBV20-1
CDR3aa: CSARENQGQAFQETQYF
CDR3nt: TGCAGTGCTAGAGAGAATCAGGGACAGGCCTTCCAAGAGACCCAGTACTTC

d_gene: TRBD1
j_gene: TRBJ2-1
abundance: NA
v_gene: TRBV9
CDR3aa: CASSVRDRDDNEQFF
CDR3nt: TGTGCCAGCAGCGTCCGGGACAGGGACGACAATGAGCAGTTCTTC

d_gene: NA
j_gene: TRBJ1-5
abundance: medium-sized
v_gene: TRBV7-2
CDR3aa: CASTRDTYQPQHF
CDR3nt: TGTGCCAGCACCCGGGATACCTATCAGCCCCAGCATTTT

d_gene: TRBD1
j_gene: TRBJ2-2
abundance: NA
v_gene: TRBV24-1
CDR3aa: CATSEGGTGNTGELFF
CDR3nt: TGTGCCACCAGTGAAGGGGGGACAGGGAACACCGGGGAGCTGTTTTTT

d_gene: TRBD2
j_gene: TRBJ2-7
abundance: few
v_gene: TRBV7-3
CDR3aa: CASSDLAGDTYEQYF
CDR3nt: TGTGCCAGCAGCGATCTAGCGGGGGACACCTACGAGCAGTACTTC

d_gene: NA
j_gene: TRBJ1-4
abundance: few
v_gene: TRBV7-6
CDR3aa: CASSVNAGPREEKLFF
CDR3nt: TGTGCCAGCAGCGTTAACGCGGGCCCTAGAGAGGAAAAACTGTTTTTT

d_gene: NA
j_gene: TRBJ1-6
abundance: NA
v_gene: TRBV5-1
CDR3aa: CASSGGSEGAPLHF
CDR3nt: TGCGCCAGCAGCGGGGGTTCCGAAGGTGCACCCCTCCACTTT

d_gene: NA
j_gene: TRBJ2-7
abundance: NA
v_gene: TRBV3-1
CDR3aa: CASSSPLGGKLRQYF
CDR3nt: TGTGCCAGCTCCTCCCCCCTCGGTGGGAAACTAAGGCAGTACTTC

d_gene: NA
j_gene: TRBJ2-1
abundance: many
v_gene: TRBV12-3/TRBV12-4
CDR3aa: CASSLKVEVQFF
CDR3nt: TGTGCCAGCAGTTTAAAGGTGGAAGTGCAGTTCTTC

d_gene: NA
j_gene: TRBJ1-2
abundance: few
v_gene: TRBV15
CDR3aa: CATSRLLGGYTF
CDR3nt: TGTGCCACCAGCAGGTTGCTGGGAGGCTACACCTTC

d_gene: NA
j_gene: TRBJ2-7
abundance: few
v_gene: TRBV12-5
CDR3aa: CASVDGSSYEQYF
CDR3nt: TGTGCTAGTGTCGACGGGAGCTCCTACGAGCAGTACTTC

d_gene: NA
j_gene: TRBJ2-5
abundance: NA
v_gene: TRBV20-1
CDR3aa: CSARDQDRAHQETQYF
CDR3nt: TGCAGTGCTAGAGATCAAGACAGAGCCCATCAAGAGACCCAGTACTTC

d_gene: TRBD2
j_gene: TRBJ2-5
abundance: few
v_gene: TRBV9
CDR3aa: CASSVDPSGQETQYF
CDR3nt: TGTGCCAGCAGCGTAGATCCTAGCGGCCAAGAGACCCAGTACTTC